A selection of T cell receptor beta chains follows, all from one sample in a study of blood T cell repertoires in COVID-19. The assay was immunoSEQ multiplex PCR, and TCRdb's table has in-frame clones only and misses some. The sample shows approximately 210,000 clones, roughly nine tenths of them seen only once. The sequencing sample was made of peripheral blood. These TCRs come from a middle-aged man with acute or convalescent COVID-19. Both conserved end residues are part of each CDR3. The order of the fields is D gene, V gene, J gene, clone size, CDR3 DNA, CDR3 protein. A D gene is named only where the DNA matches it firmly. Rows give clone size only sometimes, using once, few, many, or a class for an expanded clone.

>.|TRBV7-9|TRBJ1-6|.
TGTGCCAGCAGCTTAGTAACAATCGAATCACCCCTCCACTTT
CASSLVTIESPLHF
>.|TRBV5-6|TRBJ1-2|once
TGTGCCAGCATCCCGTTGGGCAGCCAATATGGCTACACCTTC
CASIPLGSQYGYTF
>.|TRBV5-1|TRBJ2-5|.
TGCGCCAGCAGCTTGGGATTTGGCATGATACAAGAGACCCAGTACTTC
CASSLGFGMIQETQYF
>.|TRBV5-5|TRBJ1-1|.
TGTGCCAGCAGCCATAACACTGAAGCTTTCTTT
CASSHNTEAFF
>.|TRBV19|TRBJ2-2|.
TGTGCCAGTAGTATCCCCGAAGGACAGACCGGGGAGCTGTTTTTT
CASSIPEGQTGELFF
>.|TRBV19|TRBJ2-3|.
TGTGCCAGTAGTGATCAAGTGAGGCGCACAGATACGCAGTATTTT
CASSDQVRRTDTQYF
>.|TRBV7-6|TRBJ2-2|.
TGTGCCAGCAGCTTAGCGGGCTTTACCGGGGAGCTGTTTTTT
CASSLAGFTGELFF
>.|TRBV19|TRBJ1-5|.
TGTGCCAGTAGTATAGTTGACTCCTTTAGCAATCAGCCCCAGCATTTT
CASSIVDSFSNQPQHF
>.|TRBV27|TRBJ1-2|.
TGTGCCAGCAGCCCAAATTCACAGGGAAACGGCTACACCTTC
CASSPNSQGNGYTF
>TRBD2|TRBV5-1|TRBJ2-5|.
TGCGCCAGCAGCTTAGGGACGGGGGGGTACCAAGAGACCCAGTACTTC
CASSLGTGGYQETQYF
>.|TRBV3-1/TRBV3-2|TRBJ1-6|.
TGTGCCAGCAGCCAAGCACAGGGTTCACCCCTCCACTTT
CASSQAQGSPLHF
>.|TRBV16|TRBJ1-4|once
TGTGCCAGCAGCCAGATGGGCAGGGGCAACTCTGCAACTAATGAAAAACTGTTTTTT
CASSQMGRGNSATNEKLFF
>TRBD1|TRBV27|TRBJ2-7|.
TGTGCCAGCAGTTTAATTTTGACAGGGGGCAAGGGCGAGCAGTACTTC
CASSLILTGGKGEQYF
>TRBD1|TRBV7-3|TRBJ2-6|.
TGTGCCTCAGGGACAGAACCCTCTGGGGCCAACGTCCTGACTTTC
CASGTEPSGANVLTF
>.|TRBV7-9|TRBJ2-1|.
TGTGCCAGCAGCTTAGGACCAGGGAATGAGCAGTTCTTC
CASSLGPGNEQFF
>.|TRBV30|TRBJ1-4|.
TGTGCCTGCCGGTGGGGGGTCAATGAAAAACTGTTTTTT
CACRWGVNEKLFF
>.|TRBV7-9|TRBJ2-5|.
TGTGCCAGCAGCTTACAGGCCAGACAAGAGACCCAGTACTTC
CASSLQARQETQYF
>.|TRBV21-1|TRBJ1-2|.
TGTGCCAGCGCTCCGGGACAGTCTAACTATGGCTACACCTTC
CASAPGQSNYGYTF
>.|TRBV7-6|TRBJ1-1|.
TGTGCCAGCAGCTTAGCTGGGGGCAGACTTGCGAACACTGAAGCTTTCTTT
CASSLAGGRLANTEAFF
>TRBD1|TRBV19|TRBJ2-7|once
TGTGCCAGTAGGGGACAGGGGTCAACCTACGAGCAGTACTTC
CASRGQGSTYEQYF
>.|TRBV10-3|TRBJ1-6|once
TGTGCCATCAGTGAGGAAGGCGGAGCCTATAATTCACCCCTCCACTTT
CAISEEGGAYNSPLHF
>.|TRBV28|TRBJ1-1|.
TGTGCCAGCAGCCAGGTGAACACTGAAGCTTTCTTT
CASSQVNTEAFF
>.|TRBV7-6|TRBJ2-7|.
TGTGCCAGCAGCACACCCCTAAAGGCGGGACCTTTCTACGAGCAGTACTTC
CASSTPLKAGPFYEQYF
>TRBD2|TRBV7-3|TRBJ2-1|.
TGTGCCAGCAGCTTAGGCGGGGGGCAGGTTGAGCAGTTCTTC
CASSLGGGQVEQFF
>TRBD1|TRBV4-3|TRBJ2-5|.
TGCGCCAGCAGCCAAGAAAACAGGGGTAGAGAGACCCAGTACTTC
CASSQENRGRETQYF
>.|TRBV6-5|TRBJ2-5|.
TGTGCCAGCAGTTACTCCCTAGGGAGAACTGGAGAGACCCAGTACTTC
CASSYSLGRTGETQYF
>.|TRBV27|TRBJ2-1|.
TGTGCCAGCAGTGTAATGGGCGCCTTCAATGAGCAGTTCTTC
CASSVMGAFNEQFF
>.|TRBV6-5|TRBJ1-5|.
TGTGCCAGCAGTTACTCGCCGGGCCCAGGGCAGCCCCAGCATTTT
CASSYSPGPGQPQHF
>.|TRBV3-1/TRBV3-2|TRBJ2-2|.
TGTGCCAGCAGCCGTCAAGGGGGACCGAACACCGGGGAGCTGTTTTTT
CASSRQGGPNTGELFF
>.|TRBV28|TRBJ2-7|.
TGTGCCAGCAGTTTAAGGGGGTACCACGAGCAGTACTTC
CASSLRGYHEQYF
>TRBD1|TRBV18|TRBJ2-7|few
TGTGCCAGCTCACTAGGACAGGGAACGTGGGACTTC
CASSLGQGTWDF
>.|TRBV28|TRBJ2-1|.
TGTGCCAGCACCACAGGGAGCTCCTACAATGAGCAGTTCTTC
CASTTGSSYNEQFF
>TRBD1|TRBV5-1|TRBJ1-6|.
TGCGCCAGCAGCTTACGGACAGGGTCCGGTAATTCACCCCTCCACTTT
CASSLRTGSGNSPLHF
>TRBD1|TRBV7-8|TRBJ1-6|.
TGTGCCAGCAGCTTAGCAGCGGGACAGGGATTGGGTTCACCCCTCCACTTT
CASSLAAGQGLGSPLHF
>TRBD2|TRBV9|TRBJ2-7|.
TGTGCCAGCAGCGAGACCCCTGGACTGGGGGGGGAGCAGTACTTC
CASSETPGLGGEQYF
>.|TRBV10-3|TRBJ2-7|.
TGTGCCATCAGTGGCAACAGGGCCGGGGACGAGCAGTACTTC
CAISGNRAGDEQYF
>TRBD2|TRBV7-2|TRBJ2-3|.
TGTGCCAGCAGCCCCCCGGGACTAGCGGGAGGACGGACAGATACGCAGTATTTT
CASSPPGLAGGRTDTQYF
>.|TRBV19|TRBJ1-4|.
TGTGCCAGTAGTATAGGGAGAGGAGAAAAACTGTTTTTT
CASSIGRGEKLFF
>TRBD1|TRBV18|TRBJ2-5|.
TGTGCCAGCTCGGCAGAGGGGACAGAACCCCTGGAGACCCAGTACTTC
CASSAEGTEPLETQYF
>TRBD1|TRBV3-1/TRBV3-2|TRBJ2-1|once
TGTGCCAGCAGCCAGCCTGACAGGGTGCCCTACAATGAGCAGTTCTTC
CASSQPDRVPYNEQFF
>TRBD2|TRBV20-1|TRBJ2-1|.
TGCAGTGCTAGTTCTAGCGGGAGGGCCAGTGAGCAGTTCTTC
CSASSSGRASEQFF
>.|TRBV7-9|TRBJ1-1|.
TGTGCCAGCATGGGAGGGTTGAACACTGAAGCTTTCTTT
CASMGGLNTEAFF
>.|TRBV27|TRBJ1-1|.
TGTGCCAGCAGTTCTGCGCAGGGTGGAATAACTGAAGCTTTCTTT
CASSSAQGGITEAFF
>.|TRBV5-1|TRBJ1-6|.
TGCGCCAGCAGCGTTGGGACTGCTACCAAATGGGATTCACCCCTCCACTTT
CASSVGTATKWDSPLHF
>TRBD1|TRBV6-2/TRBV6-3|TRBJ1-2|.
TGTGCCAGCAGTTACGCCCGGACAGGGGAAGGCTACACCTTC
CASSYARTGEGYTF
>.|TRBV6-2/TRBV6-3|TRBJ1-5|.
TGTGCCAGCAGTTACTCTAACAGGGCCATCTATAGCGGCAATCAGCCCCAGCATTTT
CASSYSNRAIYSGNQPQHF
>.|TRBV3-1/TRBV3-2|TRBJ1-2|few
TGTGCCAGCAGCCAAGATGGTGTGAGAGGCTACACCTTC
CASSQDGVRGYTF
>.|TRBV28|TRBJ2-3|.
TGTGCCAGCAGTTCCGTTTCCGGGGAGGATACGCAGTATTTT
CASSSVSGEDTQYF
>.|TRBV15|TRBJ1-2|.
TGTGCCACCAGCAGAGATTTCTTGAACTATGGCTACACCTTC
CATSRDFLNYGYTF
>.|TRBV5-1|TRBJ1-1|.
TGCGCCAGCAGAGGGACAACGAACACTGAAGCTTTCTTT
CASRGTTNTEAFF
>TRBD2|TRBV7-3|TRBJ2-1|.
TGTGCCAGCAGCTTTATAGCGGGCGAGGGCAGTGAGCAGTTCTTC
CASSFIAGEGSEQFF
>.|TRBV7-6|TRBJ2-5|.
TGTGCCAGCAGCTTAGGGAGTACGCAAGAGACCCAGTACTTC
CASSLGSTQETQYF
>TRBD1|TRBV11-2|TRBJ1-3|.
TGTGCCAGCAGCTTATTTCCGGGGACAGGGGGCCACTCTGGAAACACCATATATTTT
CASSLFPGTGGHSGNTIYF
>TRBD2|TRBV5-1|TRBJ2-3|.
TGCGCCAGCAGCTTGGGTCCGGGACTAGCGGGAGGGCCAACAGATACGCAGTATTTT
CASSLGPGLAGGPTDTQYF
>TRBD1|TRBV28|TRBJ1-4|.
TGTGCCAGCGTAGGACAGGGTCGGGTGTGGGGATCCGCAACTAATGAAAAACTGTTTTTT
CASVGQGRVWGSATNEKLFF
>TRBD1|TRBV27|TRBJ2-7|.
TGTGCCAGCAGTCCCTTCGGGACAGCCTACGAGCAGTACTTC
CASSPFGTAYEQYF
>TRBD1|TRBV11-3|TRBJ2-2|.
TGTGCCAGCAGCTTATCCCCAGGGGGTATGGACACCGGGGAGCTGTTTTTT
CASSLSPGGMDTGELFF
>TRBD2|TRBV6-5|TRBJ2-7|.
TGTGCCAGCAGTTACGGTGGGGCGGGAGCGGCCTACGAGCAGTACTTC
CASSYGGAGAAYEQYF
>TRBD2|TRBV7-9|TRBJ2-3|.
TGTGCCAGCAGCTCGCGACTAGCGGGAGGGTGGTCAGATACGCAGTATTTT
CASSSRLAGGWSDTQYF